One sample yielded the 19 T cell receptor beta chains listed below, sequenced in a study of regulatory T cells in long-lasting Graves disease. Library construction for TCR beta used iRepertoire HTBI primers and Arm-PCR of CDR3 regions. Each CDR3 protein gets one entry after TCRdb re-called the multiplex PCR reads with MiXCR. The sample includes under 450,000 distinct CDR3 sequences, roughly 16% of them seen just once. Time point described: newly diagnosed GD, antithyroid drugs for less than 3 months. RNA from PBMCs was the source of the TCR library. In addition, the sample was reused for a study of T cells in Graves' hyperthyroidism and ophthalmopathy.

The source was peripheral blood mononuclear cells (PBMCs), collected at new diagnosis, from a patient treated with antithyroid drugs. The receptors shown here come from a woman between 18 and 29 years old with Graves disease.

This clonotype occurred many times. This chain joins TRBV4-1 and TRBJ1-6, with D maybe TRBD1 (5 bases). The germline gives CDR1 MGHRA, CDR2 YSYEKL. CDR3 length: 20 amino acids. Trimming removed 1 base from V and 2 bases from J, with 21 bases in between. The CDR3 here is CASSQGIRQGEEAYNSPLHF. The CDR3 DNA follows: TGCGCCAGCAGCCAAGGTATTCGGCAAGGGGAAGAGGCCTATAATTCACCCCTCCACTTT.

This clonotype was picked up many times. The chain joins TRBV2 to TRBJ1-4, with D unclear. Per the germline V gene, CDR1 is SNHLY and CDR2 is FYNNEI. V was pared by 8 bases and J by 0 bases, with 13 bases between. CDR3 length equals 15 residues. In nucleotides, the CDR3 is TGTGCCAGCTCAGGCAAAGATGCAACTAATGAAAAACTGTTTTTT. The encoded protein is CASSGKDATNEKLFF.

There are a few counts of this clonotype. The chain joins TRBV28 to TRBJ2-7; D might be TRBD1 (6 bases). The CDR3 totals 15 residues. Germline lookup yields CDR1 MDHEN and CDR2 SYDVKM. With 7 bases removed from V and 3 bases from J, the gap between germline ends came to 19 bases. The CDR3 is CASMGAAVLLYEQYF. The CDR3 DNA reads TGTGCCAGCATGGGGGCTGCCGTTCTCCTCTACGAGCAGTACTTC.

The CDR3 protein is CASSPLSSAPKETQYF. The CDR3 nucleotides are TGTGCCAGCAGCCCTTTGTCTTCGGCGCCCAAAGAGACCCAGTACTTC. V and J are TRBV12-3 or TRBV12-4 and TRBJ2-5, with D unresolved. CDR3 length: 16 amino acids. Trimming took 6 bases from V and 3 from J, leaving 20 bases between them.

This clonotype was seen ten or more times. The chain carries TRBV2 and TRBJ2-1, with D possibly matching TRBD2 (5 bases). The germline V gene has CDR1 SNHLY and CDR2 FYNNEI. CDR3 length equals 15 residues. The germline V and J ends were trimmed by 9 bases and 8 bases, with 23 bases remaining between them. CDR3 residues: CASRASGVFKDEQFF. The CDR3 DNA follows: TGTGCCAGTAGAGCGAGCGGAGTCTTTAAGGATGAGCAGTTCTTC.

V and J are TRBV28 and TRBJ2-7; no clear D gene. The V gene's germline CDR1 is MDHEN and CDR2 SYDVKM. The CDR3 consists of 12 residues. The ends were cut back, 5 bases at V and 7 bases at J, with 12 bases in the middle. The CDR3 DNA sequence: TGTGCCAGCAGTACTCCCTCCCGGGAGCAGTACTTC. Amino acid sequence: CASSTPSREQYF.

There are a few counts of this clonotype. The chain couples TRBV20-1 to TRBJ2-7, with D maybe TRBD2 (6 bases). The CDR3 spans 15 residues. Trimming took off 4 bases at V and 7 bases at J, with 23 bases between the two ends. Germline V gene sequence: CDR1 DFQATT, CDR2 SNEGSKA (reference sequence). CDR3 loop: CSAKTRDSFLGEQYF. CDR3 nucleotide sequence: TGCAGTGCTAAGACGCGGGACTCCTTCCTGGGAGAGCAGTACTTC.

A word on this clonotype: A much larger clone lies one base from this, so it may be a read error. The V and J genes are TRBV4-3 and TRBJ1-1; tentatively, D is TRBD1 (5 bases). The ends were cut back, 7 bases at V and 1 base at J, with 19 bases in the middle. The germline V gene has CDR1 LGHNA and CDR2 YSLEER. The CDR3 contains 16 residues. The CDR3 DNA reads as TGCGCCAGCACCCAGGGCACTTACTCCCCGAACACTGAAGCTTTCTTT. This gives the protein CASTQGTYSPNTEAFF.

The V and J genes are TRBV9 and TRBJ2-1; D remains unclear. V was cut by 0 bases and J by 7 bases, with 14 bases left in between. Germline lookup yields CDR1 SGDLS and CDR2 YYNGEE. The CDR3 spans 15 residues. CDR3 region: CASSVGDLPPNEQFF. CDR3 nucleotide sequence: TGTGCCAGCAGCGTAGGAGACCTCCCACCAAATGAGCAGTTCTTC.

This clonotype came up many times. The chain has TRBV30 and TRBJ1-1, with 12 bases lining up with TRBD1. V shed 4 bases and J 10 bases; nucleotides not matched to a gene: 4. CDR1 is GTSNPN and CDR2 is SVGIG in the germline V gene (reference sequence). The CDR3 is 12 residues long. The chain's CDR3 is CAWIRDRGPAFF. CDR3 in DNA: TGTGCCTGGATCCGGGACAGGGGGCCAGCTTTCTTT. The whole variable domain, remainder taken from reference TRBV30 and TRBJ1-1, is SQTIHQWPATLVQPVGSPLSLECTVEGTSNPNLYWYRQAAGRGLQLLFYSVGIGQISSEVPQNLSASRPQDRQFILSSKKLLLSDSGFYLCAWIRDRGPAFFGQGTRLTVV.

In its sample, this clonotype was seen many times. This sequence joins TRBV6-2 or TRBV6-3 and TRBJ2-3; TRBD1 might be the D (6 bases). CDR3 length equals 15 residues. Germline loops: CDR1 MNHEY, CDR2 SVGEGT. Trimming took off 6 bases at V and 3 bases at J, with 16 bases between the two ends. CDR3 DNA sequence: TGTGCCAGCAGGAGGGGCAGGGGCGAAACAGATACGCAGTATTTT. Residues: CASRRGRGETDTQYF.

The sample holds many counts of this clonotype. The V and J genes are TRBV6-1 and TRBJ2-5, with 11 bases matching TRBD2. Germline V lookup: CDR1 MNHNS, CDR2 SASEGT. The ends lost 8 bases at V and 5 bases at J; junction bases unmatched: 4. The CDR3 contains 13 residues. The CDR3 coding sequence is TGTGCCAGCTCTAGCGGGAGGCTCGAGACCCAGTACTTC. Its protein is CASSSGRLETQYF.

This chain joins TRBV27 and TRBJ2-7; 7 bases agree with TRBD2. V shed 5 bases and J 6 bases; nucleotides not matched to a gene: 10. Germline V gene lookup returns CDR1 MNHEY and CDR2 SMNVEV (reference sequence). The CDR3 is 14 amino acids. In DNA form, the CDR3 reads TGTGCCAGCAGTGGGGGGGGGGACGTCGCCGAGCAGTACTTC. It yields the protein CASSGGGDVAEQYF.

This clonotype was detected a few times. The chain couples TRBV6-1 to TRBJ2-3, with D possibly TRBD2 on 5 matching bases. Trimming left V 4 bases short and J 2 bases short, with 10 bases between. This CDR3 contains 14 residues. Germline-derived CDR1 and CDR2 are MNHNS and SASEGT. CDR3 coding DNA: TGTGCCAGCAGTGGGACTCACGCCACAGATACGCAGTATTTT. Translation gives CASSGTHATDTQYF.

This clonotype was observed many times. V is TRBV6-9 and J is TRBJ2-5; weak D call: TRBD2 (6 bases). Trimming removed 3 bases from V and 1 base from J, with 9 bases in between. Germline CDR1 and CDR2: MNHGY and SVAAGI. The CDR3 is 14 residues long. CDR3 coding DNA: TGTGCCAGCAGTTACGGTAGCGGCCAAGAGACCCAGTACTTC. Residues: CASSYGSGQETQYF.

In its sample, this clonotype was seen many times. The chain links TRBV7-8 to TRBJ1-6, with 8 bases matching TRBD1. This CDR3 comprises 16 residues. Per the germline V gene, CDR1 is SGHVS and CDR2 is FQNEAQ. With V trimmed by 6 bases and J by 9 bases, 13 bases remained unmatched. CDR3 nucleotide sequence: TGTGCCAGCAGATCGACACCGGGACAGGAACGTTCACCCCTCCACTTT. This translates into CASRSTPGQERSPLHF.

The table lists this clonotype with many counts. The chain's CDR3 is CASRASLAGIRNEQFF. The CDR3 DNA reads as TGTGCCAGTAGGGCAAGTCTAGCGGGAATAAGGAATGAGCAGTTCTTC. The chain combines TRBV19 with TRBJ2-1; 9 bases line up with TRBD2. Looked up from germline, CDR1 is LNHDA and CDR2 is SQIVND (reference sequence). The ends lost 6 bases at V and 7 bases at J; junction bases unmatched: 13. This CDR3 contains 16 residues.

In this sample, this clonotype turned up many times. The rearrangement links TRBV30 to TRBJ2-7, with 8 positions matching TRBD1. V was clipped by 2 bases and J by 3 bases; unmatched bases: 3. This CDR3 is built from 13 residues. Germline V gene sequence: CDR1 GTSNPN, CDR2 SVGIG (reference sequence). In DNA, the CDR3 is TGTGCCTGGAGTAAAGGACAGGGCTACGAGCAGTACTTC. This sequence encodes CAWSKGQGYEQYF. The variable domain in full, with the rest retrieved from reference TRBV30 and TRBJ2-7, is SQTIHQWPATLVQPVGSPLSLECTVEGTSNPNLYWYRQAAGRGLQLLFYSVGIGQISSEVPQNLSASRPQDRQFILSSKKLLLSDSGFYLCAWSKGQGYEQYFGPGTRLTVT.

V is TRBV5-4 and J is TRBJ2-5; 13 bases agree with TRBD2. Germline-derived CDR1 and CDR2 are SGHNT and YYREEE (reference sequence). Trimming removed 0 bases from V and 5 bases from J; junction bases left unmatched: 10. The CDR3 sequence is 18 residues long. CDR3 amino acids: CASSLDSGLAGVGETQYF. CDR3 coding DNA: TGTGCCAGCAGCTTGGATTCTGGACTAGCGGGAGTTGGTGAGACCCAGTACTTC.